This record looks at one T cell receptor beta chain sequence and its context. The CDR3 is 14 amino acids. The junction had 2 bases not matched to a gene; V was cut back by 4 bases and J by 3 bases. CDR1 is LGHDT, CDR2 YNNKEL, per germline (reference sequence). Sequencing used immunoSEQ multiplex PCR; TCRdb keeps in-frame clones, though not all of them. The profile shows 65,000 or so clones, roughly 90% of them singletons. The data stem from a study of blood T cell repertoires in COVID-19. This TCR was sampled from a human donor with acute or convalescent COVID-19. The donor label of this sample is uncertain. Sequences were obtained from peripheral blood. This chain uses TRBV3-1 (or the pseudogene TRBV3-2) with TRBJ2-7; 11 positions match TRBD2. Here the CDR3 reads CASSPSGRHYEQYF. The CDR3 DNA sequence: TGTGCCAGCAGCCCTAGCGGGAGGCACTACGAGCAGTACTTC.